This entry features one T cell receptor (beta chain) sequence. CDR3 length equals 16 residues. Trimming shortened V by 2 bases and J by 10 bases, and 18 bases separated the two germline ends. Germline assignment: CDR1 KGHSH and CDR2 LQKENI. The data originate from a study of blood T cell repertoires in COVID-19. Study at large: The samples span acute and convalescent COVID-19 from the United States, Italy and Spain. PBMCs, B-cell-depleted T cells, or T cells provided the cDNA or gDNA that made up the material.

In the source study's methods: Scientists estimated how many nucleated cells there were by amplifying reference gene primers. Data came from immunoSEQ multiplex PCR; TCRdb stores just in-frame clones and leaves some out. The V and J calls and the clone size are those of that table, but D and trimming were determined from the DNA. The sample shows 100,000 to 150,000 clones, 85% of them seen only once. The rearrangement links TRBV18 to TRBJ1-6; D may be TRBD1 (5 bases). Material for sequencing was peripheral blood. The clonotype comes from a woman of 80 years or more with acute or convalescent COVID-19. CDR3 sequence: CASSPSPAGTKSPLHF. CDR3 bases: TGTGCCAGCTCACCATCCCCGGCAGGGACTAAGTCACCCCTCCACTTT.